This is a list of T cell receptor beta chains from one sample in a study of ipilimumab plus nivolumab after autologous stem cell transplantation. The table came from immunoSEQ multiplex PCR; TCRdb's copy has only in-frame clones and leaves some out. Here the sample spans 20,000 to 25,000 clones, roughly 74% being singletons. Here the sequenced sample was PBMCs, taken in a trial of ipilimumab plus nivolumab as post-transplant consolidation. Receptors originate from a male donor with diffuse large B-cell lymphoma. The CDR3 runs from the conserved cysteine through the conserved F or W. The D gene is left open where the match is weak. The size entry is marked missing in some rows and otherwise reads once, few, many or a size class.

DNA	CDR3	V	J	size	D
TGTGCCAGCTGGGGGCTGGGGGGTTCACCCCTCCACTTT	CASWGLGGSPLHF	TRBV6-5	TRBJ1-6	few	NA
TGTGCCAGCAGTTTTTATGTGGGTCGGGACAATCAGCCCCAGCATTTT	CASSFYVGRDNQPQHF	TRBV28	TRBJ1-5	NA	NA
TGTGCTAGCAGCTTAGGATTCGGGGGGTCGTACGAGCAGTACTTC	CASSLGFGGSYEQYF	TRBV7-7	TRBJ2-7	NA	TRBD2
TGCAGCGTCGAGGGAATACTGGGGGTATATGGCTACACCTTC	CSVEGILGVYGYTF	TRBV29-1	TRBJ1-2	few	NA
TGCGCCAGCAGCGTCCAGGGTGGAGATGGCTACACCTTC	CASSVQGGDGYTF	TRBV5-1	TRBJ1-2	medium-sized	NA
TGTGCCAGCAGTTCCGGACGGCGGGGGAACACAGATACGCAGTATTTT	CASSSGRRGNTDTQYF	TRBV25-1	TRBJ2-3	NA	TRBD2
TGTGCCATCAGTGAAGGGCAGGACAATCAGCCCCAGCATTTT	CAISEGQDNQPQHF	TRBV10-3	TRBJ1-5	once	NA
TGTGCCTGGAGTTACGACAGGGGGCTTGGTTCACCCCTCCACTTT	CAWSYDRGLGSPLHF	TRBV30	TRBJ1-6	few	TRBD1
TGTGCCAGCAGCTTAGGCCCAGACCTGCTCAACGAGCAGTACTTC	CASSLGPDLLNEQYF	TRBV11-2	TRBJ2-7	many	NA
TGCGCCAGCAAGGTCGGGACAGGGGAAAGCGGGGAGCTGTTTTTT	CASKVGTGESGELFF	TRBV5-1	TRBJ2-2	NA	TRBD1
TGCAGTGCTAGAGATGGGCGGGTGCAGTTCTTC	CSARDGRVQFF	TRBV20-1	TRBJ2-1	NA	NA
TGTGCCAGCAGCCCTTGGACTAGCGGTAGGTACGAGCAGTACTTC	CASSPWTSGRYEQYF	TRBV9	TRBJ2-7	NA	TRBD2
TGCGCCAGCAGCCCCACCCTTCGCGGGGCCAGGAATGAGCAGTTCTTC	CASSPTLRGARNEQFF	TRBV5-1	TRBJ2-1	NA	NA
TGTGCCAGCAGTCCCCGAATTGTGAACACTGAAGCTTTCTTT	CASSPRIVNTEAFF	TRBV6-1	TRBJ1-1	NA	NA
TGCGCCAGCAGCCCTACCTTTTCCGGACAGGGGGCGGACACTGAAGCTTTCTTT	CASSPTFSGQGADTEAFF	TRBV5-1	TRBJ1-1	NA	TRBD1
TGTGCCATCAGTGGGCAAACGGAAACCAACTATGGCTACACCTTC	CAISGQTETNYGYTF	TRBV10-3	TRBJ1-2	once	NA
TGTGCCAGTCTTCCGGGACTAGCGGTCAATGAGCAGTTCTTC	CASLPGLAVNEQFF	TRBV28	TRBJ2-1	NA	TRBD2
TGTGCCAGCAGACAGAACACTGAAGCTTTCTTT	CASRQNTEAFF	TRBV11-3	TRBJ1-1	once	NA
TGCGCCAGCAGTGAGCATTTGTCCTCCTACGAGCAGTACTTC	CASSEHLSSYEQYF	TRBV10-2	TRBJ2-7	NA	NA
TGTGCCAGTAGTATTAGACCAGGGACAGGGGTTGGCGGGGAGCTGTTTTTT	CASSIRPGTGVGGELFF	TRBV19	TRBJ2-2	NA	TRBD1
TGTGCCAGCAGCTACCAACTAGCGGGAATATTAACCGGGGAGCTGTTTTTT	CASSYQLAGILTGELFF	TRBV7-2	TRBJ2-2	NA	TRBD2
TGTGCCAGTAGTATCGAAGTCGGCAGGGGGCGTTGGAGCTCCTACAATGAGCAGTTCTTC	CASSIEVGRGRWSSYNEQFF	TRBV19	TRBJ2-1	NA	TRBD1
TGTGCCAGCGGATCTTACACGGAAGCTGGAAACACCATATATTTT	CASGSYTEAGNTIYF	TRBV27	TRBJ1-3	NA	NA
TGTGCCAGCAGCTCGCAGCCGGGACTCCACGAGCAGTACTTC	CASSSQPGLHEQYF	TRBV7-9	TRBJ2-7	NA	NA
TGTGCCAGCAGCTTGGGGCAGGGGATAGGTCAGCCCCAGCATTTT	CASSLGQGIGQPQHF	TRBV5-6	TRBJ1-5	few	NA
TGTGCCAGCAGTAGGGGAGAGACCCAGTACTTC	CASSRGETQYF	TRBV9	TRBJ2-5	NA	NA
TGCGCCAGCAGTCTAAGCAGGCGTGCTCAGCCCCAGCATTTT	CASSLSRRAQPQHF	TRBV23-1	TRBJ1-5	few	NA
TGTGCCAGCAGCTTAGATGGGGCGGGGGCCACCGCGAGGACCCAGTACTTC	CASSLDGAGATARTQYF	TRBV11-3	TRBJ2-5	NA	NA
TGTGCCAGCTCACCACAGGGACTTACCTACGAGCAGTACTTC	CASSPQGLTYEQYF	TRBV18	TRBJ2-7	NA	NA
TGCGCCAGCAGTCAAACACCGGGGACAGGGGGCGAGAGATCAAATCAGCCCCAGCATTTT	CASSQTPGTGGERSNQPQHF	TRBV23-1	TRBJ1-5	few	TRBD1
TGTGCCAGCAGTGTTGGGACAGGGACCGACGAGCAGTACTTC	CASSVGTGTDEQYF	TRBV2	TRBJ2-7	NA	TRBD1
TGTGCCAGCAGTTTTATGAAAGCTTATGGCTACACCTTC	CASSFMKAYGYTF	TRBV28	TRBJ1-2	few	NA
TGTGCCTGGACTAGCGGGGGCCCCGAGCAGTTCTTC	CAWTSGGPEQFF	TRBV30	TRBJ2-1	NA	TRBD2
TGTGCCAGCAGCATTCTTGTGGAGCAGTACTTC	CASSILVEQYF	TRBV21-1	TRBJ2-7	NA	NA
TGTGCCAGCAGCGTAGAGAGCGGGAACTACAATGAGCAGTTCTTC	CASSVESGNYNEQFF	TRBV9	TRBJ2-1	once	TRBD2
TGTGCCAGCAGCTTACGAGCGGGAGGGAACTCCTACAATGAGCAGTTCTTC	CASSLRAGGNSYNEQFF	TRBV7-2	TRBJ2-1	few	TRBD2
TGTGCCACCAGCAGAGTAGGCTACGAGCAGTACTTC	CATSRVGYEQYF	TRBV15	TRBJ2-7	NA	NA
TGTGCCTGGAGGGGACAGACCGGACTAAACGAGTTCTTC	CAWRGQTGLNEFF	TRBV30	TRBJ2-1	few	NA
TGTGCTAGCAGCTTTAGGACACAGCTTAACTATGGCTACACCTTC	CASSFRTQLNYGYTF	TRBV7-7	TRBJ1-2	once	NA
TGCACCAGCAGCCGAATCTTGAAGGTACCCCGGACCGTTTATGGCTACACCTTC	CTSSRILKVPRTVYGYTF	TRBV1	TRBJ1-2	NA	NA
TGTGCCAGCAGCTTTCAGTTGTCTAGCGGAGGCACAGATACGCAGTATTTT	CASSFQLSSGGTDTQYF	TRBV7-2	TRBJ2-3	NA	TRBD2
TGTGCCAGCCTCGACAGGGGAAATTCACCCCTCCACTTT	CASLDRGNSPLHF	TRBV2	TRBJ1-6	NA	TRBD1
TGTGCCTGGAGTGTAGGGCTTTCCTACGAGCAGTACTTC	CAWSVGLSYEQYF	TRBV30	TRBJ2-7	NA	NA
TGTGCCAGCAGTTCCTCGTATGTCACCGGGGAGCTGTTTTTT	CASSSSYVTGELFF	TRBV2	TRBJ2-2	few	NA
TGTGCCAGCAGCTTACGAGCAAACACTGAAGCTTTCTTT	CASSLRANTEAFF	TRBV7-3	TRBJ1-1	once	NA
TGTGCCAGCAGCGTAGATGGGGCTGGCAATCAGCCCCAGCATTTT	CASSVDGAGNQPQHF	TRBV9	TRBJ1-5	NA	NA
TGTGCCAGTAGTAGGGGCCCCACCATAGGGGAGCTGTTTTTT	CASSRGPTIGELFF	TRBV19	TRBJ2-2	NA	NA
TGTGCCAGCAGCTTAGGAAACGCGTACAATGAGCAGTTCTTC	CASSLGNAYNEQFF	TRBV11-3	TRBJ2-1	once	NA
TGTGCCAGCAGGAAAGGACAGGGTGCCAATTCACCCCTCCACTTT	CASRKGQGANSPLHF	TRBV2	TRBJ1-6	NA	TRBD1
TGTGCCAGCAGCTTAGCCTCAACTAATGAAAAACTGTTTTTT	CASSLASTNEKLFF	TRBV7-9	TRBJ1-4	few	NA
TGTGCCAGTAGTACTTCGGGACAGGGCATTAACACAGATACGCAGTATTTT	CASSTSGQGINTDTQYF	TRBV19	TRBJ2-3	NA	TRBD1
TGTGCCAGCAGCTTAGGTTACGGGGCTGGACTTAACTATGGCTACACCTTC	CASSLGYGAGLNYGYTF	TRBV11-2	TRBJ1-2	NA	NA
TGTGCCAGCAGTGATTTCCGGGGCAGGGCCCAGTACTTC	CASSDFRGRAQYF	TRBV6-1	TRBJ2-5	NA	NA
TGTGCCAGCAGCGTTATCCAGGGGTTTACAGATACGCAGTATTTT	CASSVIQGFTDTQYF	TRBV5-6	TRBJ2-3	few	NA